These 6 T cell receptor beta chains came from one sample sequenced in a study of regulatory T cells in long-lasting Graves disease. Specified time point: persistent/refractory GD, antithyroid drugs over 5 years with positive TRAb. Extracted RNA from PBMCs served as the source of the TCR library. For TCR beta, libraries came from iRepertoire HTBI primers and Arm-PCR of CDR3 regions. MiXCR, run by TCRdb on the multiplex PCR reads, gives a single entry per CDR3 protein. This table has over 350,000 distinct CDR3 sequences, around 21% appearing once. This specimen was peripheral blood mononuclear cells (PBMCs), taken when the disease was refractory, from a patient treated with antithyroid drugs. Receptors were obtained from a female donor with Graves disease.

V is TRBV6-2 or TRBV6-3 and J is TRBJ2-7; 9 nucleotides align to TRBD1. V dropped 4 bases and J dropped 2; count of bases not matched to a gene: 6. The CDR3 is 15 residues long. Germline V gene sequence: CDR1 MNHEY, CDR2 SVGEGT. CDR3 in DNA: TGTGCCAGCAGTTTTGGGACAGGGAATCCCTACGAGCAGTACTTC. It is translated as CASSFGTGNPYEQYF.

V usage is TRBV6-1 and J usage is TRBJ2-1, with TRBD1 matching 8 bases. The CDR3 covers 17 residues. The germline V gene has CDR1 MNHNS and CDR2 SASEGT. Trimming took 4 bases from V and 1 from J; bases not matched to a gene: 9. CDR3: CASSAHPGQASYNEQFF. For the CDR3, the DNA is TGTGCCAGCAGTGCTCACCCGGGACAGGCTTCCTACAATGAGCAGTTCTTC.

This chain links TRBV30 with TRBJ1-2; TRBD1 aligns across 11 bases. Germline V CDR1 and CDR2: GTSNPN, SVGIG (reference sequence). The CDR3 runs 15 residues. With V trimmed by 3 bases and J by 4 bases, 7 bases remained unmatched. The CDR3: CAWRDRGLLAYGYTF. In DNA form, the CDR3 reads TGTGCCTGGAGGGACAGGGGGCTGTTGGCCTATGGCTACACCTTC.

The sample holds a few counts of this clonotype. The chain is built from TRBV6-1 and TRBJ1-1; 7 positions match TRBD1. V trimming: 6 bases; J trimming: 7 bases; junction bases outside the gene matches: 17. The CDR3 is 16 residues long. The germline CDR1 and CDR2 sequences are MNHNS and SASEGT. The CDR3 region has the DNA TGTGCCAGCAGGACTCGACAGGGACGTACGCCGATTGAAGCTTTCTTT. Amino acids: CASRTRQGRTPIEAFF.

This clonotype appeared many times. The junction departs from the called germline gene at one end, perhaps through a read error. The V and J genes are TRBV6-1 and TRBJ2-7; tentatively, D is TRBD1 (5 bases). Per the germline V gene, CDR1 is MNHNS and CDR2 is SASEGT. CDR3 length: 12 residues. DNA for the CDR3: TGTGCCAGCAGTGGCCAGGGAATGGAGCAGCACTTC. Residues: CASSGQGMEQHF.

This clonotype was seen a handful of times. The V and J genes are TRBV4-1 and TRBJ2-5; D remains ambiguous. Trimming pared 4 bases from V and 1 base from J, leaving 16 bases between. CDR1 and CDR2 (germline): MGHRA, YSYEKL. The CDR3 covers 16 residues. The CDR3 loop is CASSPTVPGSQETQYF. DNA of the CDR3: TGCGCCAGCAGCCCAACCGTGCCGGGTAGCCAAGAGACCCAGTACTTC.